These T cell receptor beta chains were read from a single sample in a study of blood T cells in healthy people across ages. In TCRdb, the 5' RACE reads were re-called with MiXCR into one record per CDR3 protein. Here the sample spans approximately 1,000,000 distinct CDR3 sequences, approximately 38% being singletons. Sequenced sample: blood. These receptors were taken from a man aged 18-30 years in good health. Both conserved end residues are part of each CDR3. The D gene is left open where the match is weak. Where a row states a size, it is once, few, many or the class of an expanded clone; other rows omit it.

clone_size j_call v_call d_call cdr3_nt cdr3_aa
- TRBJ2-7 TRBV4-3 - TGCGCCAGCAGCCAGGGGAGCTCCTACAATGAGCAGTACTTC CASSQGSSYNEQYF
- TRBJ1-2 TRBV6-6 - TGTGCCAGCAGTTACCCCAAGGCGGACTATGGCTACACCTTC CASSYPKADYGYTF
- TRBJ2-4 TRBV19 TRBD1 TGTGCCAGTAGTATAGCCCGGGACAGGAAAAACATTCAGTACTTC CASSIARDRKNIQYF
- TRBJ2-3 TRBV7-2 - TGTGCCAGCAGCTTAGAAGGAGGGTGGAAAGGTACGCAGTATTTT CASSLEGGWKGTQYF
- TRBJ1-6 TRBV6-6 - TGTGCCAGCAGTCCCCTCGACAGTTTTAATTCACCCCTCCACTTT CASSPLDSFNSPLHF
- TRBJ2-2 TRBV25-1 TRBD1 TGTGCCAGCAGTCAGGACAGGAGTGAGCTGTTTTTT CASSQDRSELFF
few TRBJ1-1 TRBV20-1 - TGCAGTGCGTCCCCCGGGGACACTGAAGCTTTCTTT CSASPGDTEAFF
- TRBJ2-1 TRBV15 - TGTGCCACCAGCAGACAAGACAATGAGCAGTTCTTC CATSRQDNEQFF
- TRBJ1-5 TRBV6-7 - TGTGCCAGGGCCCCGTTGGATCAGCCCCAGCATTTT CARAPLDQPQHF
once TRBJ1-6 TRBV9 - TGTGCCAGCAGCGGAGAAGGAGGGGGTAATTCACCCCTCCACTTT CASSGEGGGNSPLHF
few TRBJ1-5 TRBV27 - TGTGCCAGCAGTTTATGGGGTGGGCAGCCCCAGCATTTT CASSLWGGQPQHF
- TRBJ2-2 TRBV12-3/TRBV12-4 - TGTGCCAGCACTAATAGGGGATCGAACACCGGGGAGCTGTTTTTT CASTNRGSNTGELFF
- TRBJ1-1 TRBV12-3/TRBV12-4 - TGTGCCAGCGCTCGGGGCTCGGCTGAAGCTTTCTTT CASARGSAEAFF
- TRBJ1-4 TRBV11-2 - TGTGCCAGCAGCTCGGTGCGCGAAACTAATGAAAAACTGTTTTTT CASSSVRETNEKLFF
few TRBJ1-2 TRBV12-3/TRBV12-4 TRBD1 TGTGCCAGCAGTTTACCAGGACAGGGGGCAGGCACCTTC CASSLPGQGAGTF
- TRBJ2-2 TRBV4-2 - TGTGCCAGCAGCAGAGACAGTGTCACCGGGGAGCTGTTTTTT CASSRDSVTGELFF
- TRBJ2-1 TRBV20-1 - TGCAGTGCTAGAGAGGGCAGGGGCTCCTACAATGAGCAGTTCTTC CSAREGRGSYNEQFF
- TRBJ2-1 TRBV4-3 - TGCGCCAGCAGCCCCGTTCCAGGGGACAATGAGCAGTTCTTC CASSPVPGDNEQFF
- TRBJ2-7 TRBV12-5 - TGTGCTAGTATTGGAAGGCTCTACGAGCAGTACTTC CASIGRLYEQYF
- TRBJ2-3 TRBV7-2 - TGTGCCAGCAGCTTACTATCGAGCGGCACGCAGTATTTT CASSLLSSGTQYF
many TRBJ2-1 TRBV6-5 - TGTGCCAGCAGTTACTCGGACGGGCCTCAGAATGAGCAGTTCTTC CASSYSDGPQNEQFF
- TRBJ2-2 TRBV27 - TGTGCCAGCCGATTCCTCGGAACAGATGGCGGGGAGCTGTTTTTT CASRFLGTDGGELFF
- TRBJ2-7 TRBV10-3 - TGTGCCGTCAGTGAGTCGGGGGTTGTAACGGAGAACAATGAGCAGTACTTC CAVSESGVVTENNEQYF
- TRBJ2-1 TRBV4-3 TRBD2 TGCGCCAGCAGCCGAGGACTAGCGGGGGGCATCTCCTACAATGAGCAGTTCTTC CASSRGLAGGISYNEQFF
- TRBJ2-3 TRBV11-2 - TGTGCCAGCGGCTCGGATTTGGCACCACCCAGCACAGATACGCAGTATTTT CASGSDLAPPSTDTQYF
few TRBJ1-1 TRBV6-5 - TGTGCCAGCAGTCCCCCAAGCATTGGGGCCCTTGAAGCTTTCTTT CASSPPSIGALEAFF
- TRBJ1-2 TRBV6-2/TRBV6-3 - TGTGCCAGCAGGACACAGGTCTCGGATGGCTACACCTTC CASRTQVSDGYTF
many TRBJ1-2 TRBV20-1 TRBD1 TGCAGTGCCGGGACAGGGAACTATGGCTACACCTTC CSAGTGNYGYTF
- TRBJ1-6 TRBV4-3 - TGCGCCAGCAGCCAAGATCTTGCGTTAGGGGGTAATTCACCCCTCCACTTT CASSQDLALGGNSPLHF
few TRBJ1-1 TRBV7-2 - TGTGCCAGCAGCTCCACAGGTGCCCGAGGCACTGAAGCTTTCTTT CASSSTGARGTEAFF
- TRBJ2-3 TRBV20-1 TRBD1 TGCAGTGCTATGGACCCGGGACAGGGATCCACAGGTACGCAGTATTTT CSAMDPGQGSTGTQYF
- TRBJ1-2 TRBV7-9 - TGTGCCAGCAGCAACAGACGGGAGAAACCCTATGGCTACACCTTC CASSNRREKPYGYTF
few TRBJ2-7 TRBV12-3/TRBV12-4 TRBD2 TGTGCCAGCAGGCATAGCGGGGGGAACTACGAGCAGTACTTC CASRHSGGNYEQYF
- TRBJ1-6 TRBV4-3 TRBD1 TGCGCCAGCAGCCAAGATGACAGGGGCTTTGGTAGCTCACCCCTCCACTTT CASSQDDRGFGSSPLHF
- TRBJ1-2 TRBV27 - TGTGCCAGCAGCCCGGCGGGGGAAGGCTATGGCTACACCTTC CASSPAGEGYGYTF
- TRBJ1-5 TRBV24-1 - TGTGCCACCAGTGATTCTGGGACAAGCAATCAGCCCCAGCATTTT CATSDSGTSNQPQHF
- TRBJ1-3 TRBV28 - TGTGCCAGCAGACTCGGGGCCGCCTCTGGAAACACCATATATTTT CASRLGAASGNTIYF
many TRBJ2-4 TRBV12-3/TRBV12-4 - TGTGCCAGCAGCCAGACAGGCCTAGCCAAAAACATTCAGTACTTC CASSQTGLAKNIQYF
few TRBJ1-2 TRBV27 - TGTGCCAGCAGTTTTAGGGGGAGGCGAGGCTACACCTTC CASSFRGRRGYTF
many TRBJ2-4 TRBV7-2 - TGTGCCAGCAGCCCCGTAGGGTTAGCCAAAAACATTCAGTACTTC CASSPVGLAKNIQYF
- TRBJ1-4 TRBV2 TRBD1 TGTGCCAGCAGTGTTTTGGGACAGGGGGATGAAAAACTGTTTTTT CASSVLGQGDEKLFF